This T cell receptor (beta chain) was captured by sequencing in a study of identical twins. Findings and caveats of the study: The study reached conclusions through statistical analysis that was cross-sectional, not following the same donors. The degree of excess twin sharing was weaker in beta out-of-frame sequences.

Through template switching, a universal primer site was introduced, and the cDNA contained unique molecular identifiers. MiXCR was run by TCRdb on the 5' RACE reads, yielding one entry per CDR3 protein. Among 640,000 or so distinct CDR3 sequences listed, 6.1% were seen once. As concerns this clonotype: No antigen is known for it.

This CDR3 region has 15 residues. V was clipped by 7 bases and J by 0 bases, with 14 bases between them. The sequencing input was naive T cells sorted from blood. The source is a man younger than 35 in good health. This chain uses TRBV12-3 or TRBV12-4 with TRBJ2-3, with D maybe TRBD1 (5 bases). Here the CDR3 DNA reads TGTGCCAGCACCCCTCTCGACAGAAGCACAGATACGCAGTATTTT. This codes for CASTPLDRSTDTQYF.